A single sample gave rise to the 3 T cell receptor beta chains below, sequenced in a study of T cell repertoires in cytomegalovirus infection. TCRdb called the reads again in MiXCR, with one record for every CDR3 protein. This sample has roughly 300,000 distinct CDR3 sequences, with roughly 26% found just once. The material sequenced was PBMCs. The receptor set was obtained from a human donor in good health (CMV status not recorded). Some clones in this sample may be carry-over from other donors' samples.

This clonotype was seen many times. V gene TRBV7-2 combines with J gene TRBJ2-7, with D tentatively TRBD2 (6 bases). The V gene's germline CDR1 is SGHTA and CDR2 FQGNSA. The CDR3 has 16 amino acids. The V end was cut by 0 bases, the J end by 5 bases, with 17 bases between. CDR3 bases: TGTGCCAGCAGCTTAGCCCGGGGGACCGCCCACGACGAGCAGTACTTC. It specifies CASSLARGTAHDEQYF.

This clonotype was counted many times. This rearrangement joins TRBV7-2 to TRBJ2-4; D gene uncertain. V lost 5 bases and J lost 0, with 11 bases in between. This CDR3 is 15 amino acids long. CDR1 and CDR2 (germline): SGHTA, FQGNSA. The CDR3 here is CASSPRGLAKNIQYF. CDR3 in DNA: TGTGCCAGCAGCCCCCGTGGGCTAGCCAAAAACATTCAGTACTTC.

There are a few counts of this clonotype. V and J are TRBV6-2 or TRBV6-3 and TRBJ2-7; 7 nucleotides line up with TRBD2. Germline V gives CDR1 MNHEY, CDR2 SVGEGT. With 6 bases clipped from V and 0 bases from J, the junction kept 8 bases outside the gene matches. The CDR3 runs 15 residues. The CDR3 DNA reads TGTGCCAGCAGCCGAGCGGGATTGAGCTCCTACGAGCAGTACTTC. Translated: CASSRAGLSSYEQYF.